This TCR beta chain was documented in a study of beta chain features in type 1 diabetes. Overall study results and limits: In patients and controls equally, PCR might favor templates that are shorter.

This CDR3 contains 14 residues. V was clipped by 1 base and J by 6 bases, with 9 bases between them. Germline values: CDR1 LGHNT, CDR2 FRNRAP. Every donor provided one heparinised blood draw, which averaged around 120 mL. Cells sorted by CD45RO/CCR7/CD25/CD127/CD95/CD27 comprised CD4+ naive, central memory, regulatory and stem cell-like memory cells. Reverse transcription of all isolated RNA meant that expressed TCRB transcripts were sequenced. Around 3.57 million reads was the average for naive, central memory and regulatory T cell samples. TCRdb's copy holds only in-frame clones and misses some; the assay was immunoSEQ multiplex PCR. The sample has hundreds of thousands of clones, around 10% seen once. This clone was counted a few times. As yet, its antigen is unknown.

The sequencing sample was made of naive CD4+ T cells from blood. The chain links TRBV12-5 to TRBJ2-2, with D perhaps matching TRBD2 (6 bases). The sequence came from a woman younger than 45 in good health. The CDR3 protein is CASGLERRAGELFF. The CDR3 DNA reads as TGTGCTAGTGGTTTGGAAAGGAGGGCCGGGGAGCTGTTTTTT.